A single sample gave rise to the 30 T cell receptor beta chains below, sequenced in a study of identifying expanded T cells in peripheral blood. Using immunoSEQ multiplex PCR, the repertoire was profiled, and TCRdb retains in-frame clones only, with some absent. Among around 100,000 clones listed, approximately 88% were seen once. Sequencing used blood. These receptors all come from a person aged 18-70 years in good health.

The genes are TRBV5-1 and TRBJ2-7, with a tentative D call TRBD2 (6 bases). Per the germline V gene, CDR1 is SGHRS and CDR2 is YFSETQ. The CDR3 is made up of 14 amino acids. V dropped 5 bases and J dropped 4 bases, with 16 bases sitting between them. CDR3 region: CASSLLNGGYEQYF. CDR3 in DNA: TGCGCCAGCAGTCTGCTAAACGGGGGATACGAGCAGTACTTC.

The CDR3 nucleotides are TGTGCCAGCAGCCAAGATCCCTCTACGCGCACCGGGGAGCTGTTTTTT. Translation gives CASSQDPSTRTGELFF. The chain has TRBV4-2 and TRBJ2-2; no firm D call. V was trimmed by 0 bases and J by 4 bases, leaving 12 bases between them. The CDR3 extends over 16 amino acids. The germline V gene has CDR1 LGHNA and CDR2 YNFKEQ.

The chain uses TRBV7-2 and TRBJ1-2; D unclear. The CDR3 sequence is 14 residues long. Germline lookup yields CDR1 SGHTA and CDR2 FQGNSA. Trimming left V 2 bases short and J 0 bases short, with 7 bases between. The CDR3 region is CASSLSRANYGYTF. CDR3 sequence (DNA): TGTGCCAGCAGCTTAAGTAGAGCTAACTATGGCTACACCTTC.

The chain uses TRBV5-1 and TRBJ1-1; TRBD1 might be the D (6 bases). CDR3 length: 16 amino acids. Trimming took 4 bases from V and 0 from J, leaving 16 bases between them. Germline V gene data show CDR1 as SGHRS and CDR2 as YFSETQ. The chain's CDR3 is CASSRDTGHLNTEAFF. CDR3 nucleotide sequence: TGCGCCAGCAGCCGAGACACAGGGCACCTGAACACTGAAGCTTTCTTT. Using reference TRBV5-1 and TRBJ1-1 for the parts outside the CDR3, the full variable domain is KAGVTQTPRYLIKTRGQQVTLSCSPISGHRSVSWYQQTPGQGLQFLFEYFSETQRNKGNFPGRFSGRQFSNSRSEMNVSTLELGDSALYLCASSRDTGHLNTEAFFGQGTRLTVV.

The V call is TRBV7-9, the J call TRBJ2-1; 11 positions match TRBD1. Germline lookup yields CDR1 SEHNR and CDR2 FQNEAQ (reference sequence). Losses at the gene ends were 11 bases for V and 6 bases for J; bases not matched to a gene: 9. The CDR3 contains 14 residues. This CDR3 is CAGRTGGNSNEQFF. CDR3 sequence (DNA): TGTGCCGGCCGGACAGGGGGCAATTCCAATGAGCAGTTCTTC.

V usage is TRBV29-1 and J usage is TRBJ1-5, with D possibly TRBD1 on 5 matching bases. The germline CDR1 and CDR2 sequences are SQVTM and ANQGSEA. Trimming pared 5 bases from V and 4 bases from J, leaving 12 bases between. CDR3 size: 13 residues. The CDR3 loop reads CSVCDRLNQPQHF. Written as DNA, the CDR3 is TGCAGCGTTTGTGACAGACTAAATCAGCCCCAGCATTTT.

The chain recombines TRBV2 with TRBJ2-6, with TRBD1 as a possible D gene (6 bases). Trimming stripped 7 bases from V and 0 bases from J, with 13 bases between. Germline CDR1 SNHLY, CDR2 FYNNEI. The CDR3 loop spans 16 amino acids. The CDR3 protein is CASTGQKRSGANVLTF. In DNA form, the CDR3 reads TGTGCCAGCACCGGACAGAAACGCTCTGGGGCCAACGTCCTGACTTTC.

J is TRBJ2-3 and V is TRBV4-1; 8 bases line up with TRBD2. Germline assignment: CDR1 MGHRA and CDR2 YSYEKL. There are 17 residues in the CDR3. Losses at the gene ends were 1 base for V and 0 bases for J; bases not matched to a gene: 6. The CDR3 DNA sequence: TGCGCCAGCAGCCAAGTGGCCAGCGGGGGTAGCACAGATACGCAGTATTTT. Its protein product is CASSQVASGGSTDTQYF.

The gene calls are TRBV13 and TRBJ1-2; TRBD1 aligns across 10 bases. The CDR3 runs to 16 residues. V lost 6 bases, J lost 6 bases, and 13 bases stayed unmatched. Per the germline V gene, CDR1 is PRHDT and CDR2 is FYEKMQ (reference sequence). The DNA for the CDR3 is TGTGCCAGCAGTTTATCGTGGGGACAGGGGATTGATGGCTACACCTTC. As protein: CASSLSWGQGIDGYTF.

The chain recombines TRBV7-2 with TRBJ2-5; possible D gene TRBD1, 6 bases. Germline assignment: CDR1 SGHTA and CDR2 FQGNSA. This CDR3 is 13 amino acids long. V dropped 5 bases and J dropped 5 bases, with 12 bases sitting between them. The CDR3 sequence is CASSAGTRETQYF. The CDR3 DNA reads as TGTGCCAGCAGCGCCGGGACACGTGAGACCCAGTACTTC. The whole variable domain, filled in from reference TRBV7-2 and TRBJ2-5, reads GAGVSQSPSNKVTEKGKDVELRCDPISGHTALYWYRQSLGQGLEFLIYFQGNSAPDKSGLPSDRFSAERTGGSVSTLTIQRTQQEDSAVYLCASSAGTRETQYFGPGTRLLVL.

This clone was picked up one time. The chain combines TRBV5-1 with TRBJ1-6; D perhaps matches TRBD1 (5 bases). Germline assignment: CDR1 SGHRS and CDR2 YFSETQ. The CDR3 sequence is 15 residues long. V dropped 0 bases and J dropped 7 bases, with 11 bases sitting between them. The CDR3 region is CASSLESQGNSPLHF. Here the CDR3 DNA reads TGCGCCAGCAGCTTGGAGAGCCAGGGAAATTCACCCCTCCACTTT.

The V call is TRBV18, the J call TRBJ2-1; 12 bases agree with TRBD2. Germline trimming cut 3 bases from V and 5 bases from J; bases unmatched to any gene: 2. Germline-derived CDR1 and CDR2 are KGHSH and LQKENI. This CDR3 contains 15 residues. CDR3 sequence: CASSPLAGGDNEQFF. The CDR3 DNA is TGTGCCAGCTCACCCCTAGCGGGGGGGGACAATGAGCAGTTCTTC.

In this sample, this clone turned up a few times. The chain couples TRBV30 to TRBJ2-2; D call uncertain. From germline, CDR1 is GTSNPN and CDR2 SVGIG (reference sequence). The CDR3 is made up of 13 amino acids. Trimming pared 3 bases from V and 2 bases from J, leaving 7 bases between. The CDR3 DNA is TGTGCCTGGAGCGCAAGAAACACCGGGGAGCTGTTTTTT. It translates to CAWSARNTGELFF.

This chain uses TRBV6-6 with TRBJ2-1, with D perhaps TRBD2 (6 bases). The ends were cut back, 2 bases at V and 10 bases at J, with 9 bases in the middle. Germline V gives CDR1 MNHNY, CDR2 SVGAGI (reference sequence). The CDR3 has 12 amino acids. In nucleotides, the CDR3 is TGTGCCAGCAGTTACCGGGGGTTCGAGCAGTTCTTC. The encoded protein is CASSYRGFEQFF.

This clone was observed once. This chain connects TRBV19 to TRBJ1-5, with D perhaps matching TRBD1 (5 bases). The CDR3 is 16 residues long. V lost 1 base, J lost 2 bases, and 12 bases lay in between. The germline gives CDR1 LNHDA, CDR2 SQIVND (reference sequence). This CDR3 reads CASSIARGAGNQPQHF. CDR3 bases: TGTGCCAGTAGTATAGCGAGAGGGGCGGGCAATCAGCCCCAGCATTTT.

The chain uses TRBV5-6 and TRBJ1-1, with D maybe TRBD1 (5 bases). Germline values: CDR1 SGHDT, CDR2 YYEEEE. This CDR3 is 15 amino acids long. Trimming cost V 4 bases and J 3 bases, with 16 bases left between them. As DNA, the CDR3 is TGTGCCAGCAGCATAACGACAGAGATCTACACTGAAGCTTTCTTT. As protein: CASSITTEIYTEAFF.

The V gene is TRBV12-5, the J gene TRBJ1-4, with 10 bases fitting TRBD1. The V segment lost 6 bases and the J segment 7 bases; nucleotides outside the gene matches: 20. The CDR3 contains 19 residues. CDR1 and CDR2 (germline): LGHNT, FRNRAP. CDR3: CASGSSPGQGNYRGEKLFF. CDR3 coding DNA: TGTGCTAGTGGATCCTCCCCGGGACAGGGGAATTATAGAGGTGAAAAACTGTTTTTT.

The chain employs TRBV5-4 and TRBJ2-3; D possibly uses TRBD1 or TRBD2 (5 bases each). This CDR3 is 12 amino acids long. Per germline, CDR1 SGHNT and CDR2 YYREEE (reference sequence). Trimming left V 5 bases short and J 13 bases short, with 17 bases between. DNA of the CDR3: TGTGCCAGCAGTCAAAGGGACCGGATAGAGTATTTT. Protein: CASSQRDRIEYF.

This clone has a single count. The CDR3 loop is CASTYSRGTQYF. The CDR3 DNA is TGTGCCAGCACCTACTCTAGGGGTACGCAGTATTTT. V is TRBV7-9 and J is TRBJ2-3; D perhaps matches TRBD1 (5 bases). From germline, CDR1 is SEHNR and CDR2 FQNEAQ (reference sequence). V shed 7 bases and J shed 8 bases, with 13 bases lying between them. CDR3 length: 12 amino acids.

This chain links TRBV30 with TRBJ2-3, with D unresolved. CDR3 length: 18 residues. Trimming took 2 bases from V and 2 from J, leaving 23 bases between them. CDR1 is GTSNPN and CDR2 is SVGIG in the germline V gene (reference sequence). The CDR3 loop reads CAWSSLDTLGGFTDTQYF. CDR3 nucleotides: TGTGCCTGGAGTTCCCTAGATACACTGGGCGGATTCACAGATACGCAGTATTTT.

The CDR3 here is CASSLDFRGGGEKLFF. For the CDR3, the DNA is TGCGCCAGCAGCTTGGACTTTAGGGGAGGGGGTGAAAAACTGTTTTTT. The chain joins TRBV5-1 to TRBJ1-4, with D possibly being TRBD1 (6 bases). This CDR3 region has 16 residues. Germline V gene sequence: CDR1 SGHRS, CDR2 YFSETQ. The ends were cut back, 0 bases at V and 7 bases at J, with 16 bases in the middle.

This chain links TRBV5-1 with TRBJ2-3; perhaps TRBD1 as D (6 bases). Germline CDR1 is SGHRS and CDR2 is YFSETQ. The CDR3 length is 15 residues. Trimming took off 4 bases at V and 2 bases at J, with 14 bases between the two ends. The chain's CDR3 is CASSPGTRSTDTQYF. The DNA for the CDR3 is TGCGCCAGCAGCCCCGGGACACGTTCCACAGATACGCAGTATTTT.

The chain has TRBV7-3 and TRBJ2-1; the match to TRBD2 covers 11 bases. CDR1 and CDR2 (germline): SGHTA, FQGTGA. The CDR3 is made up of 15 amino acids. J lost 9 bases, V lost 5 bases, and 9 bases had no gene match. CDR3 amino acids: CASSKIAGGMVEQFF. The CDR3 bases are TGTGCCAGCAGCAAAATAGCGGGAGGGATGGTTGAGCAGTTCTTC.

This chain joins TRBV19 and TRBJ1-4; D perhaps matches TRBD1 (5 bases). The CDR3 length is 13 residues. With 1 base removed from V and 7 bases from J, the gap between germline ends came to 7 bases. CDR1 and CDR2 (germline): LNHDA, SQIVND (reference sequence). The CDR3 DNA sequence: TGTGCCAGTAGTATAGGGGGGACTGAAAAACTGTTTTTT. It encodes CASSIGGTEKLFF.

The sample holds a few counts of this clone. The chain recombines TRBV10-2 with TRBJ2-7; 7 nucleotides match TRBD1. V lost 6 bases, J lost 2 bases, and 7 bases stayed unmatched. From germline, CDR1 is WSHSY and CDR2 SAAADI. This CDR3 is built from 14 residues. CDR3 sequence reads: CASRAGTATYEQYF. In DNA, the CDR3 is TGCGCCAGCAGGGCCGGGACAGCAACCTACGAGCAGTACTTC.

The V call is TRBV19, the J call TRBJ1-4, with 9 bases lining up with TRBD1. The trim removed 10 bases at V and 11 bases at J, leaving 8 bases unmatched. The length of the CDR3 is 12 residues. Per the germline V gene, CDR1 is LNHDA and CDR2 is SQIVND (reference sequence). CDR3 in DNA: TGTGCCACATCTGGACAGGGGTGGAAACTGTTTTTT. Translated: CATSGQGWKLFF.

This chain links TRBV7-3 with TRBJ2-2; 9 positions match TRBD2. The CDR3 loop spans 15 amino acids. With V trimmed by 5 bases and J by 4 bases, 5 bases remained unmatched. Germline V gene lookup returns CDR1 SGHTA and CDR2 FQGTGA. CDR3 nucleotides: TGTGCCAGCAGCCGGGGACTAGCACCCACCGGGGAGCTGTTTTTT. This translates into CASSRGLAPTGELFF. Complete variable domain (other parts from reference TRBV7-3 and TRBJ2-2): GAGVSQTPSNKVTEKGKYVELRCDPISGHTALYWYRQSLGQGPEFLIYFQGTGAADDSGLPNDRFFAVRPEGSVSTLKIQRTERGDSAVYLCASSRGLAPTGELFFGEGSRLTVL.

This chain links TRBV6-1 with TRBJ2-4; 7 bases fit TRBD2. The V gene's germline CDR1 is MNHNS and CDR2 SASEGT. With 4 bases clipped from V and 7 bases from J, the junction kept 4 bases outside the gene matches. The length of the CDR3 is 13 residues. The CDR3 is CASSGLGGNIQYF. As DNA, the CDR3 is TGTGCCAGCAGTGGCCTGGGGGGGAACATTCAGTACTTC.

V is TRBV6-1 and J is TRBJ1-6; D remains ambiguous. Germline lookup yields CDR1 MNHNS and CDR2 SASEGT. This CDR3 has 14 residues. V was clipped by 5 bases and J by 0 bases, with 5 bases between them. CDR3 DNA sequence: TGTGCCAGCAGTAGGAGCTCCTATAATTCACCCCTCCACTTT. Protein sequence: CASSRSSYNSPLHF.

This rearrangement joins TRBV9 to TRBJ1-3; D unresolved. The V end was cut by 3 bases, the J end by 4 bases, with 8 bases between. This CDR3 is built from 13 residues. Germline V lookup: CDR1 SGDLS, CDR2 YYNGEE. DNA for the CDR3: TGTGCCAGCAGCGGTACTGTGGGAAACACCATATATTTT. Translating gives CASSGTVGNTIYF.